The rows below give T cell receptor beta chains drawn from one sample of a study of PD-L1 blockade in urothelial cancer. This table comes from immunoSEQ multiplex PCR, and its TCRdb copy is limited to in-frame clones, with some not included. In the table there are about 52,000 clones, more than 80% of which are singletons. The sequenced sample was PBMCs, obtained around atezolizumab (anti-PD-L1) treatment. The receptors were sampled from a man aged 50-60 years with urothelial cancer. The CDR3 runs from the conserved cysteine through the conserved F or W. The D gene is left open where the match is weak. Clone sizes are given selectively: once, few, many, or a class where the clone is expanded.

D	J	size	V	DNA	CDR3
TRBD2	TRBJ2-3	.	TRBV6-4	TGTGCCAGCAGTGACGGACGGGGGGGTAGCACAGATACGCAGTATTTT	CASSDGRGGSTDTQYF
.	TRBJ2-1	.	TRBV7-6	TGTGCCAGCAGCTTGGGTATTTTGGCGGGCTCCTACAATGAGCAGTTCTTC	CASSLGILAGSYNEQFF
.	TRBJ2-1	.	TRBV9	TGTGCCAGCAGCGTAGAGCTGGGGAGGAATGAGCAGTTCTTC	CASSVELGRNEQFF
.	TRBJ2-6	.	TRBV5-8	TGTGCCAGCAGCTTGGACGGCTCTGGGGCCAACGTCCTGACTTTC	CASSLDGSGANVLTF
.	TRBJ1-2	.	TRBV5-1	TGCGCCAGCAGCTTGGCGGGATCGGACTATGGCTACACCTTC	CASSLAGSDYGYTF
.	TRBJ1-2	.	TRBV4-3	TGCGCCAGCAGCCAGCAAGGGGGAGCTAACTATGGCTACACCTTC	CASSQQGGANYGYTF
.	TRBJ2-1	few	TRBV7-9	TGTGCCAGCAGCTTAACCAGCTCCTACAATGAGCAGTTCTTC	CASSLTSSYNEQFF
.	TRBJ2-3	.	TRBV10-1	TGCGCCAGCATGGAGCGGATCGGCACAGATACGCAGTATTTT	CASMERIGTDTQYF
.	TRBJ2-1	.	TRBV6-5	TGTGCCAGCAAGGGACACCAGACCTACAATGAGCAGTTCTTC	CASKGHQTYNEQFF
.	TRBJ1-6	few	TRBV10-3	TGTGCCGCGGATGGAGGGGATTCACCCCTCCACTTT	CAADGGDSPLHF
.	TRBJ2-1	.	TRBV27	TGTGCCAGCAGTTTATCGGGGGGAGGTTCCAGTGAGCAGTTCTTC	CASSLSGGGSSEQFF